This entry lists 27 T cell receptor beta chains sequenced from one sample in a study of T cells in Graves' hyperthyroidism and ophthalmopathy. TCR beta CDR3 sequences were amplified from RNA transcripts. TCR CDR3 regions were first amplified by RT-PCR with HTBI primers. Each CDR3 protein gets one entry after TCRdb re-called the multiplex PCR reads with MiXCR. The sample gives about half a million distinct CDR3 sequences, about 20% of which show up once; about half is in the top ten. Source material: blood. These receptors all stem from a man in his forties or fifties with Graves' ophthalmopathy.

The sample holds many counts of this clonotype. This CDR3 reads CASSPQRDYNEQFF. CDR3 coding DNA: TGTGCCAGCAGTCCCCAGCGGGACTACAATGAGCAGTTCTTC. This chain uses TRBV27 with TRBJ2-1, with 7 bases fitting TRBD2. The germline V gene encodes CDR1 MNHEY and CDR2 SMNVEV (reference sequence). This CDR3 is 14 amino acids long. V lost 5 bases, J lost 3 bases, and 4 bases stayed unmatched.

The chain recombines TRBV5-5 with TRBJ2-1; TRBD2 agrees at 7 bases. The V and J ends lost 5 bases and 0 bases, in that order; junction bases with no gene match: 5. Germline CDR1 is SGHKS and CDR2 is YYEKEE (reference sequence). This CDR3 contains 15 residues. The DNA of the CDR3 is TGTGCCAGCAGGGGGACTATAAGCTCCTACAATGAGCAGTTCTTC. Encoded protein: CASRGTISSYNEQFF.

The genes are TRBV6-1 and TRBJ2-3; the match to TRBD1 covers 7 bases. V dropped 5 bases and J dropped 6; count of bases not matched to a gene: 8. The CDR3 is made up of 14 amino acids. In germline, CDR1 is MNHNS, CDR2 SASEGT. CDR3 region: CASSTGARLDTQYF. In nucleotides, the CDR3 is TGTGCCAGCAGTACAGGGGCCCGTTTGGATACGCAGTATTTT.

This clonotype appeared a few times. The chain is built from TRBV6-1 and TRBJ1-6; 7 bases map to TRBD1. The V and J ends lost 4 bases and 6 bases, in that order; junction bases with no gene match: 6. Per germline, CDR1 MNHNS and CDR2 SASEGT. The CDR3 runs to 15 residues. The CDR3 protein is CASSGNTGVNSPLHF. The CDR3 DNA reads TGTGCCAGCAGTGGGAATACAGGGGTTAATTCACCCCTCCACTTT.

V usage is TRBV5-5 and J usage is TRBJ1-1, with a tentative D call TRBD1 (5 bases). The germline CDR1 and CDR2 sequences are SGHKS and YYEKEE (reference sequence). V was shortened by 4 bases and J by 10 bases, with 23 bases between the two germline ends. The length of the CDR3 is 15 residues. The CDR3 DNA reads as TGTGCCAGCAGCACCGGAGCGACAGTGGAGAAGAGAGCTTTCTTT. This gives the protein CASSTGATVEKRAFF. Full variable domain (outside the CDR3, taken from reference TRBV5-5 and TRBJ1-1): DAGVTQSPTHLIKTRGQQVTLRCSPISGHKSVSWYQQVLGQGPQFIFQYYEKEERGRGNFPDRFSARQFPNYSSELNVNALLLGDSALYLCASSTGATVEKRAFFGQGTRLTVV.

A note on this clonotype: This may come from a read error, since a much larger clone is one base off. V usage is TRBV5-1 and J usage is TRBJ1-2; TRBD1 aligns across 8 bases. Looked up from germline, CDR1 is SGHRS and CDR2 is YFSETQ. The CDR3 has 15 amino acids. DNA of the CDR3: TGCGCCAGCAACTTGGACGGACAGGGAGTTAATGGCTACACCTTC. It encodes CASNLDGQGVNGYTF.

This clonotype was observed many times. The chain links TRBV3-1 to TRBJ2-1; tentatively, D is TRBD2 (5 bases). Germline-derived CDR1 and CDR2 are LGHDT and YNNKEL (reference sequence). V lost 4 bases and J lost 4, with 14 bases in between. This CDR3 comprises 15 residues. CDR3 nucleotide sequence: TGTGCCAGCAGCCGCCAGGCGGGTATATACAATGAGCAGTTCTTC. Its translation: CASSRQAGIYNEQFF.

CDR3 DNA: TGCGCCAGCAGCCAGGGGGACAGCCCGAAGACCCAGTACTTC. The encoded protein is CASSQGDSPKTQYF. This chain joins TRBV5-1 and TRBJ2-5, with TRBD1 matching over 7 bases. The V segment lost 4 bases and the J segment 6 bases; nucleotides outside the gene matches: 9. The CDR3 loop spans 14 amino acids. Germline CDR1 and CDR2: SGHRS and YFSETQ.

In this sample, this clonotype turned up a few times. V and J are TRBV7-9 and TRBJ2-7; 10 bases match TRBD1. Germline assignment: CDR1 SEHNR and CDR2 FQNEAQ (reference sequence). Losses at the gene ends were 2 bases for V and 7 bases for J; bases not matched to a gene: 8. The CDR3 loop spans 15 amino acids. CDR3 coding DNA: TGTGCCAGCAGCTTATTAAGGGGGACAGGGGCTGAGCAGTACTTC. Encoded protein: CASSLLRGTGAEQYF. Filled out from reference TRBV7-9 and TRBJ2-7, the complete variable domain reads DTGVSQNPRHKITKRGQNVTFRCDPISEHNRLYWYRQTLGQGPEFLTYFQNEAQLEKSRLLSDRFSAERPKGSFSTLEIQRTEQGDSAMYLCASSLLRGTGAEQYFGPGTRLTVT.

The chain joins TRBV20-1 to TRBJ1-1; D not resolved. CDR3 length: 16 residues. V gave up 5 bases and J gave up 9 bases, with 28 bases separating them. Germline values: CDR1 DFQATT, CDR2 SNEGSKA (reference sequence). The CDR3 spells CSARPIVQWGRLKAFF. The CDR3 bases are TGCAGTGCTCGGCCGATAGTCCAATGGGGTCGTTTGAAAGCTTTCTTT.

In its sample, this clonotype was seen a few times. CDR3 coding DNA: TGTGCCAGCGGATACCCCCCTACCGGGACTAGCGGGAGTTCAGATGAGCAGTTCTTC. Its translation: CASGYPPTGTSGSSDEQFF. J is TRBJ2-1 and V is TRBV11-2; 14 bases align to TRBD2. Germline V gene sequence: CDR1 SGHAT, CDR2 FQNNGV. J gave up 8 bases and V 8 bases, and 20 bases lay outside the gene matches. The CDR3 has 19 residues.

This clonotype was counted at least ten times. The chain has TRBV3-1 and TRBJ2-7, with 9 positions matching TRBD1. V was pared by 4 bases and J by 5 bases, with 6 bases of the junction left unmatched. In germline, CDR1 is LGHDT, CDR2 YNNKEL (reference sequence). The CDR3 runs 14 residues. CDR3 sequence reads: CASSRGTGTHEQYF. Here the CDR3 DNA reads TGTGCCAGCAGCCGGGGGACAGGGACCCACGAGCAGTACTTC.

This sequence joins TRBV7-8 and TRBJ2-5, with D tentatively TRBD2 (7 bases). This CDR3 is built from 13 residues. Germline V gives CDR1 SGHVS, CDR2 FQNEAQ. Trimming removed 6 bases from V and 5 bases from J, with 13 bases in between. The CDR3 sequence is CASSRGGEETQYF. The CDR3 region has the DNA TGTGCCAGCAGTCGAGGGGGGGAGGAGACCCAGTACTTC.

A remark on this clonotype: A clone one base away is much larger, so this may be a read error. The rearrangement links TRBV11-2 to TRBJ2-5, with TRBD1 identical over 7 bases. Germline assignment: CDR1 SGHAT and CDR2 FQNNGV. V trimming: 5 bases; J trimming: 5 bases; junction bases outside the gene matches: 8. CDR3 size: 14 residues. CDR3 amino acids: CASSQTGQLETQYF. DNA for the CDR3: TGTGCCAGCAGCCAGACAGGGCAGTTGGAGACCCAGTACTTC.

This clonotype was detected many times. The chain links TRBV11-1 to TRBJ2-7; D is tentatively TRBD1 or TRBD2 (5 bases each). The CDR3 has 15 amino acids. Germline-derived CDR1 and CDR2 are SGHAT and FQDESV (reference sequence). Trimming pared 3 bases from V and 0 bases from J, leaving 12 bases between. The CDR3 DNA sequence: TGTGCCAGCAGCTTTTTCCTCGGGGCCTCCTACGAGCAGTACTTC. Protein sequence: CASSFFLGASYEQYF.

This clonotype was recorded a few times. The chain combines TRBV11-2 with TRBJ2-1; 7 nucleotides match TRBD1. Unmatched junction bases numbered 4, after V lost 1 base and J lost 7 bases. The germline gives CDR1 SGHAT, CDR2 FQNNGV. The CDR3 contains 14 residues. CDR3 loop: CASSLGDSGNEQFF. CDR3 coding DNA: TGTGCCAGCAGCTTAGGGGACAGTGGGAATGAGCAGTTCTTC.

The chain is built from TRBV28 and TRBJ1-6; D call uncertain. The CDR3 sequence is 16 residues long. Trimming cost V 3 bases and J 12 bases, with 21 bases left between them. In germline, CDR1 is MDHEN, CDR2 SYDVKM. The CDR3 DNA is TGTGCCAGCAGTTTCGGAGGAGCACGGCGAGGGATACCCCTCCACTTT. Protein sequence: CASSFGGARRGIPLHF.

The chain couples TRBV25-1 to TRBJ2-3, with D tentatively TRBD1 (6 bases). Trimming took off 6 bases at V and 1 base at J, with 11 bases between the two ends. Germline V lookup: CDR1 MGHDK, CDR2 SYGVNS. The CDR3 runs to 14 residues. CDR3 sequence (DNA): TGTGCCAGCAGCCGGACAGCCCGCACAGATACGCAGTATTTT. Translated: CASSRTARTDTQYF. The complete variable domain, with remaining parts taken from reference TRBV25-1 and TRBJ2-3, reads EADIYQTPRYLVIGTGKKITLECSQTMGHDKMYWYQQDPGMELHLIHYSYGVNSTEKGDLSSESTVSRIRTEHFPLTLESARPSHTSQYLCASSRTARTDTQYFGPGTRLTVL.

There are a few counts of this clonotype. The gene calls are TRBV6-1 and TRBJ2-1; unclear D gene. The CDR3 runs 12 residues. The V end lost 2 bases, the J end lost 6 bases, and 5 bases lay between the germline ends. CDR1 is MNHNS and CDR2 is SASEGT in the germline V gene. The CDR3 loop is CASSENLNEQFF. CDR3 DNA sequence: TGTGCCAGCAGTGAAAACCTCAATGAGCAGTTCTTC.

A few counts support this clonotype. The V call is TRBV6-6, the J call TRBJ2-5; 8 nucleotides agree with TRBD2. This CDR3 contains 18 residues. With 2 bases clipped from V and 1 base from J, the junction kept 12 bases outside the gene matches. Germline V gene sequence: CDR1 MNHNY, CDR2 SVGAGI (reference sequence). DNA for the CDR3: TGTGCCAGCAGTTACCCCACCGAGCGACTAGCGAGCCAAGAGACCCAGTACTTC. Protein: CASSYPTERLASQETQYF.

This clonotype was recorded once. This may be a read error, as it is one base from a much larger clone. This CDR3 is CASSLEGMSTEAFF. CDR3 coding DNA: TGTGCCAGCAGTTTAGAGGGGATGAGCACTGAAGCTTTCTTT. The chain links TRBV12-3 or TRBV12-4 to TRBJ1-1; D may be TRBD1 (5 bases). This CDR3 region has 14 residues. The germline V and J ends were trimmed by 1 base and 4 bases, with 10 bases remaining between them.

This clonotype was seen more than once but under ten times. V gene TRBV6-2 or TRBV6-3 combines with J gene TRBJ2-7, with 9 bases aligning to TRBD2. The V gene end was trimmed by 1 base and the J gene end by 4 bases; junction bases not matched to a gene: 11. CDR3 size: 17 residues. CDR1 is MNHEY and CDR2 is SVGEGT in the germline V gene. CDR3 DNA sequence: TGTGCCAGCAGTTACTACCCAGTCACTAGCGGGCTATACGAGCAGTACTTC. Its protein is CASSYYPVTSGLYEQYF.

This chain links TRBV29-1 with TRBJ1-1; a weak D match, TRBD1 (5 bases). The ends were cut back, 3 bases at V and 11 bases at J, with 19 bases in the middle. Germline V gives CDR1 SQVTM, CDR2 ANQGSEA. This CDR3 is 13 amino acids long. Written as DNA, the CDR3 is TGCAGCGTTGACCGGGGGGGGGTTAAAGGGGCTTTCTTT. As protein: CSVDRGGVKGAFF.

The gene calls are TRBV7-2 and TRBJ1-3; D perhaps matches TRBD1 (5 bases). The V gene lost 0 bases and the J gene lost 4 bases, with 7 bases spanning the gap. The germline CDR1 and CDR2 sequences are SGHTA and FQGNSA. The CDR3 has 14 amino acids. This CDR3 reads CASSLAGVGNTIYF. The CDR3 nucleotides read TGTGCCAGCAGCTTAGCAGGGGTAGGAAACACCATATATTTT.

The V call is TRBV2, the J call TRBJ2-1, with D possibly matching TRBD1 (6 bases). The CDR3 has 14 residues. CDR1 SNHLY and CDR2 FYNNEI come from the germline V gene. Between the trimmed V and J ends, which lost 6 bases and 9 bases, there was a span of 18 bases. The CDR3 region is CASREVGAFIEQFF. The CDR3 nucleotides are TGTGCCAGCAGGGAGGTGGGGGCATTCATTGAGCAGTTCTTC.

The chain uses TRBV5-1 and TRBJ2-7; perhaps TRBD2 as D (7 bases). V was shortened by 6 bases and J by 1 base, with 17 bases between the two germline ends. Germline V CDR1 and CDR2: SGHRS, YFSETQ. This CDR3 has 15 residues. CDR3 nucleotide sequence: TGCGCCAGCATCTTCGGGCGGGGGCCTTCCTACGAGCAGTACTTC. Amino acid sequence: CASIFGRGPSYEQYF.

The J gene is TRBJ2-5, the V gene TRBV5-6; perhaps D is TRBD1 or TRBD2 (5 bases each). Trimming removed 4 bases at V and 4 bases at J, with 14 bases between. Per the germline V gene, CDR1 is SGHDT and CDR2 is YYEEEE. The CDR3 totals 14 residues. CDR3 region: CASSGTQGAETQYF. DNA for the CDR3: TGTGCCAGCAGCGGGACCCAGGGAGCAGAGACCCAGTACTTC.